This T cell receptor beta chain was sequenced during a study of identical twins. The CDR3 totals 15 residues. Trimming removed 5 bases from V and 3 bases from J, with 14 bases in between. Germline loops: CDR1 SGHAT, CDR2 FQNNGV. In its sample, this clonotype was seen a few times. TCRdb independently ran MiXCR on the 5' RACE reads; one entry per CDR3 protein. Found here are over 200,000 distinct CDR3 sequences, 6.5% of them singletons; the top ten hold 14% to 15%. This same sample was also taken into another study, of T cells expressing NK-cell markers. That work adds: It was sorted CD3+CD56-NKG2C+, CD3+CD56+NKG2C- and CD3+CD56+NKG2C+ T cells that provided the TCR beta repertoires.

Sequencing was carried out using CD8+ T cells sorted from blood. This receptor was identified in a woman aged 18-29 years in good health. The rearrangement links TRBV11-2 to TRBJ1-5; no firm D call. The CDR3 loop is CASSTGPVANQPQHF. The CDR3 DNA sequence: TGTGCCAGCAGCACCGGACCGGTAGCCAATCAGCCCCAGCATTTT.